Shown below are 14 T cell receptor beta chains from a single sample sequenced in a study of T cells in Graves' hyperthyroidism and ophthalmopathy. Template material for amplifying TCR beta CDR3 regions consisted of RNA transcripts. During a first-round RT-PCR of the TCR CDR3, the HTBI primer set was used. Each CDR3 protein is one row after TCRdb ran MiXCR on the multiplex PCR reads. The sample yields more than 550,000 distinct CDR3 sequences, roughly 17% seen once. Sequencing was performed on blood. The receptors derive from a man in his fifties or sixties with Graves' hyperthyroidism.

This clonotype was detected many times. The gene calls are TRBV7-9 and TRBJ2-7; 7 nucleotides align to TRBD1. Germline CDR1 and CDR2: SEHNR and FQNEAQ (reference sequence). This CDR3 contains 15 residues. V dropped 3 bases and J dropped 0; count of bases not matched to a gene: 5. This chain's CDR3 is CASSFRDSYSYEQYF. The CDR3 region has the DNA TGTGCCAGCAGCTTCCGGGACAGCTACTCCTACGAGCAGTACTTC.

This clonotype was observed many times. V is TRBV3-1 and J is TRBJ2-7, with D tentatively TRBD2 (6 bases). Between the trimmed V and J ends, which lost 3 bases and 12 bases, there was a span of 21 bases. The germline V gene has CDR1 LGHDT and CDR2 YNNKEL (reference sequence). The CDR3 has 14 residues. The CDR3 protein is CASSHLRDSLWLYF. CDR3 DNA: TGTGCCAGCAGCCACCTCCGGGACTCCCTCTGGCTGTACTTC.

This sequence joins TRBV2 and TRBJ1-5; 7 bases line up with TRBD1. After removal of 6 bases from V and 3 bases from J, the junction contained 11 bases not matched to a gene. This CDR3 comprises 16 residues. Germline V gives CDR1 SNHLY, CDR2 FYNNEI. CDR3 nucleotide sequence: TGTGCCAGCAGCGTTCCGGGACAGACTTCCAATCAGCCCCAGCATTTT. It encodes CASSVPGQTSNQPQHF.

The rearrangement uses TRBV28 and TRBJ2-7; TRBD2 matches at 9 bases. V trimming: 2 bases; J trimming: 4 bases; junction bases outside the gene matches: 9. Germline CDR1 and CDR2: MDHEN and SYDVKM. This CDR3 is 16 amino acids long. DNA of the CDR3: TGTGCCAGCAGTTTACACCCTAGCGGGAAGGAGTACGAGCAGTACTTC. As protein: CASSLHPSGKEYEQYF.

This chain's CDR3 is CASSLREGRYEQYF. Written as DNA, the CDR3 is TGTGCCAGCAGTTTACGGGAGGGCCGGTACGAGCAGTACTTC. V usage is TRBV27 and J usage is TRBJ2-7; 8 bases align to TRBD2. Looked up from germline, CDR1 is MNHEY and CDR2 is SMNVEV (reference sequence). J lost 4 bases, V lost 2 bases, and 4 bases had no gene match. The CDR3 extends over 14 amino acids.

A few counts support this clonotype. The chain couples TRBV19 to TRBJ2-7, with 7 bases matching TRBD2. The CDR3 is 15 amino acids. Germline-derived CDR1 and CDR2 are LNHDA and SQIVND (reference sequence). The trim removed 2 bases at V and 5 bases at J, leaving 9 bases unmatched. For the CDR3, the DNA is TGTGCCAGTAGTATAAGAGCGGGAAGGTTGGACGAGCAGTACTTC. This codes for CASSIRAGRLDEQYF.

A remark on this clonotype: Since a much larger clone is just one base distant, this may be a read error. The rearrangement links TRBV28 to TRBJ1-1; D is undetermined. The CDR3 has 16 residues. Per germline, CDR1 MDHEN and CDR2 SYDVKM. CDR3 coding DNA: TGTGCCAGCAGGGGTACCAGAGGTCCCCTGAACACTGAAGCTTCCTTT. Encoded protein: CASRGTRGPLNTEASF. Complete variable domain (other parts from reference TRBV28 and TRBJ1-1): DVKVTQSSRYLVKRTGEKVFLECVQDMDHENMFWYRQDPGLGLRLIYFSYDVKMKEKGDIPEGYSVSREKKERFSLILESASTNQTSMYLCASRGTRGPLNTEASFGQGTRLTVV.

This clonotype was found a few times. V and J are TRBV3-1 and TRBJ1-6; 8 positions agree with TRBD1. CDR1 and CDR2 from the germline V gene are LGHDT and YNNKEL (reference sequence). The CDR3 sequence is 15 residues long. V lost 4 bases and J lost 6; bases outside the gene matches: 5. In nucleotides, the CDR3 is TGTGCCAGCAGCCCCATGACAGGGGCTAATTCACCCCTCCACTTT. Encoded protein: CASSPMTGANSPLHF.

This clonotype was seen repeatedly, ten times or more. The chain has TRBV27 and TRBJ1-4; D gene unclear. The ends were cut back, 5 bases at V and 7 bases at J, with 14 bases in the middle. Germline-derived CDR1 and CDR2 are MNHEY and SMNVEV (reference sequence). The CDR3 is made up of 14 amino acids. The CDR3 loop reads CASSLTEPFEKLFF. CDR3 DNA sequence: TGTGCCAGCAGTCTGACGGAACCATTTGAAAAACTGTTTTTT.

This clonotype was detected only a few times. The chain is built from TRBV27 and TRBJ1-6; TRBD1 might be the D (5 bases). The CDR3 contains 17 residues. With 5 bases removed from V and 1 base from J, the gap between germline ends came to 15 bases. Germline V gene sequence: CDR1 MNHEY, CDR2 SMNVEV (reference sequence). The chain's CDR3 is CASSVGTGGSYNSPLHF. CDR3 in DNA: TGTGCCAGCAGTGTAGGGACCGGGGGGTCCTATAATTCACCCCTCCACTTT.

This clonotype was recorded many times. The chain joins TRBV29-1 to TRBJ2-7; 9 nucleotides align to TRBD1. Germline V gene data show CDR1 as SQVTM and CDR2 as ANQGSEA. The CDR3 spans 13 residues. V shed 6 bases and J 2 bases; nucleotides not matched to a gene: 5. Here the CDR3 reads CSVGQGFPYEQYF. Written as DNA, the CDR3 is TGCAGCGTCGGACAGGGGTTTCCCTACGAGCAGTACTTC.

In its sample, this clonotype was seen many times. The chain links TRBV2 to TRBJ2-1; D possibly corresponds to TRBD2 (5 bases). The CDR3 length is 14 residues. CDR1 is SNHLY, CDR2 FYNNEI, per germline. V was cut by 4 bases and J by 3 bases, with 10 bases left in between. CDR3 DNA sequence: TGTGCCAGCAGTGGAGGGTTTGGCTACAATGAGCAGTTCTTC. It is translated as CASSGGFGYNEQFF.

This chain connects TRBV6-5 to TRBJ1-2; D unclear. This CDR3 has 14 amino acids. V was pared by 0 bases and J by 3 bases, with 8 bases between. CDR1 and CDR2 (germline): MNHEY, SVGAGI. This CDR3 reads CASSYSSLDYGYTF. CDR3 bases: TGTGCCAGCAGTTACTCCTCCTTGGACTATGGCTACACCTTC.

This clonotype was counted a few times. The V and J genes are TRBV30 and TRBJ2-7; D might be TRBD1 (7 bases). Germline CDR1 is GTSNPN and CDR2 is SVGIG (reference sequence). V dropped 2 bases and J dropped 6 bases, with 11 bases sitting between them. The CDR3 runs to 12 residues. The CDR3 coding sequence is TGTGCCTGGAGTCCCCAGGGGGGCGAGCAGTACTTC. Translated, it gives CAWSPQGGEQYF.